This TCR beta chain appears in the sequencing data of a study of vaccination effects on CD4 cells after COVID-19. Study-level information: Post-vaccine draws lagged the second dose by a median of 72 days.

Sequencing was preceded by expansion of antigen-specific CD4+ T cells with viral peptide pools in the ViraFEST assay. The culture ran for roughly ten days before CD4+ T cells were isolated. Two-dose vaccination with either BNT162b2 or mRNA-1273 was given to the participants. Nobody among the vaccine recipients had prior SARS-CoV-2 infection (nucleocapsid antibodies were negative). Each well held 2 million to 2.5 million PBMC cultured with around 10 ug/ml peptides and around 11 IU/ml IL-2. Method: immunoSEQ multiplex PCR; TCRdb's copy keeps in-frame clones and lacks some. The repertoire consists of more than 9,000 clones, with 71% occurring once and the leading ten covering roughly 8.7%. Study results and limitations: Clones induced by infection and by vaccine showed marked clonal contraction late after vaccination.

With respect to this clone: What it binds is unknown.

J lost 1 base, V lost 8 bases, and 5 bases had no gene match. Per the germline V gene, CDR1 is MNHNY and CDR2 is SVGAGI (reference sequence). The CDR3 extends over 14 amino acids. The sequenced sample was CD4+ T cells from PBMCs cultured with SARS-CoV-2 spike peptides, obtained after COVID-19 vaccination. V usage is TRBV6-6 and J usage is TRBJ2-3; TRBD1 matches at 8 bases. The receptor was derived from a human donor who received a COVID-19 vaccine. CDR3 DNA sequence: TGTGCCAGCGGATGGGGACAGGGCACAGATACGCAGTATTTT. It codes for CASGWGQGTDTQYF.